These 10 T cell receptor beta chains were sequenced from one sample in a study of cytomegalovirus exposure and HLA in healthy donors. PCR primers comprised 60 Vbeta and 13 Jbeta primers. Repertoires were generated with immunoSEQ multiplex PCR, while TCRdb's copy carries only in-frame clones and drops some. This sample contains 75,000 to 95,000 clones. The source material was PBMCs. These receptor sequences come from a girl under 18 in good health and CMV-seropositive.

CDR3 nucleotides: TGTGCCAGCAACCAAGGACAGGGGGCTGCTGAAGCTTTCTTT. Its translation: CASNQGQGAAEAFF. The chain carries TRBV6-5 and TRBJ1-1; 11 bases agree with TRBD1. The CDR3 contains 14 residues. The J segment lost 6 bases and the V segment lost 7 bases, leaving 7 bases of the junction unmatched. The V gene's germline CDR1 is MNHEY and CDR2 SVGAGI.

The genes are TRBV7-2 and TRBJ1-3; D possibly corresponds to TRBD1 (5 bases). The CDR3 has 16 amino acids. Germline V gene sequence: CDR1 SGHTA, CDR2 FQGNSA. Trimming removed 1 base from V and 3 bases from J, with 13 bases in between. The CDR3 DNA reads TGTGCCAGCAGCTTAGTTCCAGGGTTCGGTGGAAACACCATATATTTT. It yields the protein CASSLVPGFGGNTIYF.

This chain links TRBV9 with TRBJ1-2; D uncertain. CDR1 SGDLS and CDR2 YYNGEE come from the germline V gene. Between the trimmed V and J ends, which lost 0 bases and 4 bases, there was a span of 13 bases. The CDR3 loop spans 15 amino acids. The CDR3 loop is CASSVGRSTLYGYTF. The CDR3 region has the DNA TGTGCCAGCAGCGTAGGCCGTAGTACGCTCTATGGCTACACCTTC. Drawing the rest from reference TRBV9 and TRBJ1-2, the complete variable domain is DSGVTQTPKHLITATGQRVTLRCSPRSGDLSVYWYQQSLDQGLQFLIQYYNGEERAKGNILERFSAQQFPDLHSELNLSSLELGDSALYFCASSVGRSTLYGYTFGSGTRLTVV.

The chain has TRBV7-8 and TRBJ1-2, with D maybe TRBD1 (5 bases). The CDR3 spans 13 residues. The ends were cut back, 4 bases at V and 2 bases at J, with 8 bases in the middle. Germline values: CDR1 SGHVS, CDR2 FQNEAQ. CDR3: CASSWGGNYGYTF. The DNA of the CDR3 is TGTGCCAGCAGCTGGGGGGGAAACTATGGCTACACCTTC. Variable domain in full (rest from reference TRBV7-8 and TRBJ1-2): GAGVSQSPRYKVAKRGQDVALRCDPISGHVSLFWYQQALGQGPEFLTYFQNEAQLDKSGLPSDRFFAERPEGSVSTLKIQRTQQEDSAVYLCASSWGGNYGYTFGSGTRLTVV.

This chain joins TRBV10-3 and TRBJ2-1; 11 bases map to TRBD2. Unmatched junction bases numbered 6, after V lost 10 bases and J lost 7 bases. The CDR3 is made up of 13 amino acids. Germline assignment: CDR1 ENHRY and CDR2 SYGVKD. Written as DNA, the CDR3 is TGTGCCACTGTAGCGGGGGGGAGTAATGAGCAGTTCTTC. Its protein is CATVAGGSNEQFF.

Notes on this clone: At one end the junction does not follow the germline gene, possibly because of a read error. The genes are TRBV29-1 and TRBJ1-1, with TRBD1 identical over 10 bases. Germline-derived CDR1 and CDR2 are SQVTM and ANQGSEA. The CDR3 sequence is 12 residues long. The CDR3 reads CSGTGGSTEDFF. The CDR3 coding sequence is TGCAGCGGGACAGGGGGAAGCACTGAAGATTTCTTT.

This rearrangement joins TRBV5-6 to TRBJ2-6; 7 bases are a match to TRBD1. Germline CDR1 SGHDT, CDR2 YYEEEE. The CDR3 is 17 amino acids. Germline trimming cut 5 bases from V and 0 bases from J; bases unmatched to any gene: 8. Here the CDR3 reads CASRRGGSSSGANVLTF. The CDR3 nucleotides read TGTGCCAGCAGGCGAGGGGGCTCGAGCTCTGGGGCCAACGTCCTGACTTTC.

The V call is TRBV9, the J call TRBJ1-1; D might be TRBD1 (6 bases). The V end lost 4 bases, the J end lost 8 bases, and 18 bases lay between the germline ends. Looked up from germline, CDR1 is SGDLS and CDR2 is YYNGEE. The CDR3 spans 14 residues. This CDR3 reads CASSPGGRKPEAFF. For the CDR3, the DNA is TGTGCCAGCAGCCCGGGGGGGCGGAAACCAGAAGCTTTCTTT.

The chain joins TRBV9 to TRBJ2-5; the D gene is possibly TRBD2 (5 bases). CDR1 is SGDLS and CDR2 is YYNGEE in the germline V gene. V lost 3 bases and J lost 3, with 15 bases in between. CDR3 length: 15 residues. The CDR3 loop is CASSDPLDSKETQYF. CDR3 nucleotide sequence: TGTGCCAGCAGCGACCCCCTGGACTCAAAAGAGACCCAGTACTTC.

The chain carries TRBV5-1 and TRBJ1-1; D unresolved. With 0 bases removed from V and 0 bases from J, the gap between germline ends came to 12 bases. The CDR3 consists of 16 residues. In germline, CDR1 is SGHRS, CDR2 YFSETQ. CDR3 protein: CASSLAQKNLNTEAFF. In DNA form, the CDR3 reads TGCGCCAGCAGCTTGGCCCAGAAGAATTTGAACACTGAAGCTTTCTTT.